The subject of this entry is one T cell receptor (beta chain). The antigen is undetermined. The protocol was immunoSEQ multiplex PCR, while the TCRdb copy is restricted to in-frame clones and leaves out a portion. The table shows about 120,000 clones, with roughly nine tenths occurring only once. Trimming cost V 6 bases and J 0 bases, with 12 bases left between them. Germline V lookup: CDR1 MNHEY, CDR2 SVGEGT. CDR3 length: 15 amino acids. This sample was taken from a study of T cell responses to AZD1222 COVID-19 vaccine. Study-level findings and limits: Baseline seropositivity occurred in only six AZD1222 recipients. Two AZD1222 doses significantly raised spike-specific TCR breadth and depth over controls.

The rearrangement joins TRBV6-2 or TRBV6-3 to TRBJ1-3, with unresolved D. The TCR was taken from an adult in good health. The starting material was peripheral blood, obtained on day 0 of AZD1222 vaccination. The CDR3 loop reads CASSDPGGSGNTIYF. The CDR3 bases are TGTGCCAGCAGCGACCCAGGCGGCTCTGGAAACACCATATATTTT.